The source of this TCR beta chain is a study of blood T cell repertoires in COVID-19. As processed by the authors: Estimation of nucleated cell counts was performed using reference gene primer amplification. Using immunoSEQ multiplex PCR, the repertoire was profiled, and TCRdb retains in-frame clones only, with some absent. V, J and clone size derive from that table, while D and trimming were established from the DNA sequence. The sample includes about 200,000 clones, roughly 80% of them seen just once. The CDR3 runs 15 residues. Germline CDR1 is MNHEY and CDR2 is SVGAGI. Unmatched junction bases numbered 5, after V lost 2 bases and J lost 9 bases.

The chain recombines TRBV6-5 with TRBJ2-1, with 12 bases that match TRBD2. The sequenced sample consisted of peripheral blood. This clonotype was obtained from a woman older than 75 with acute or convalescent COVID-19. CDR3 in amino acids: CASSYPSGGAGEQFF. In nucleotides, the CDR3 is TGTGCCAGCAGTTACCCTAGCGGGGGGGCAGGTGAGCAGTTCTTC.